This record looks at one T cell receptor (beta chain) sequence and its context. Its antigen remains unknown. The data originate from a study of CXCR4 blockade with PD-1 therapy in pancreatic cancer. This table comes from immunoSEQ multiplex PCR, and its TCRdb copy is limited to in-frame clones, with some not included. The data show a few thousand clones, with approximately 42% seen just once and roughly 28% held by the top ten. The CDR3 sequence is 15 residues long. Per germline, CDR1 MNHGY and CDR2 SAAAGT. Deletions cut 6 bases from V and 4 bases from J, with 18 bases between. The study, taken as a whole, reports: Convergent selection by common tumor antigens was suggested by nucleotide rearrangement counts. Only TCRbeta chains were sequenced here.

The chain recombines TRBV6-8 with TRBJ2-5; the D is unclear. The sample consisted of tumor tissue. The origin of this receptor is a human donor with pancreatic ductal adenocarcinoma. The CDR3 DNA reads TGTGCCAGCAGCCCCGGCAGGAGACATCTAGAGACCCAGTACTTC. Translated, it gives CASSPGRRHLETQYF.